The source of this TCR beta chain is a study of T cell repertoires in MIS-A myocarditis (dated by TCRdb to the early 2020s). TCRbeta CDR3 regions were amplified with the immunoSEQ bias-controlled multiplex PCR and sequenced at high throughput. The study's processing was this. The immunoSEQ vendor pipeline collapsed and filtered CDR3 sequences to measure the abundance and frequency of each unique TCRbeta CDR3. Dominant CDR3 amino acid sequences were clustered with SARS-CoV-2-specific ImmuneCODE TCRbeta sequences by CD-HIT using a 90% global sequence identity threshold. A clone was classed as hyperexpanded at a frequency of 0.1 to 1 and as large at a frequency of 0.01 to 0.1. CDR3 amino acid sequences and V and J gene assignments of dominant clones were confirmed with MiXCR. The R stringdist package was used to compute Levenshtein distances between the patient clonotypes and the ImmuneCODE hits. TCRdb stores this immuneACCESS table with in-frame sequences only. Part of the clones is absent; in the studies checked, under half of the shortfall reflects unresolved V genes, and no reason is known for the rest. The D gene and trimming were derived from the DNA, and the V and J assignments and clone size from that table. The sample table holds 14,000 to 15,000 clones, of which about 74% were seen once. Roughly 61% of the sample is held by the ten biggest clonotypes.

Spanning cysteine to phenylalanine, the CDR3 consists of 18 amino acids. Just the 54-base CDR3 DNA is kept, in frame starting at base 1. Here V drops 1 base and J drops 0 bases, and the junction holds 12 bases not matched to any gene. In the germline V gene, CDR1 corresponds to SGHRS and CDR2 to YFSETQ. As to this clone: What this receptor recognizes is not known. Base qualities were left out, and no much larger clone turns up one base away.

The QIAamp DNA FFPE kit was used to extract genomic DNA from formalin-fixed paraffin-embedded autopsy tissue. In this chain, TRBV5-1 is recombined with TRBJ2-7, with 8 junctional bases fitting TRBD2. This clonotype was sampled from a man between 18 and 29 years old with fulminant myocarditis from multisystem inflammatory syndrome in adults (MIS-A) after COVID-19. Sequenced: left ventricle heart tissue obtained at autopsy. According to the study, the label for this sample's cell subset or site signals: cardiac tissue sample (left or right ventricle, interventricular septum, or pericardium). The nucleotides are TGCGCCAGCAGCTTGCAGAATAGCGGGATTGGGAGCTCCTACGAGCAGTACTTC. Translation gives CASSLQNSGIGSSYEQYF.